This T cell receptor (beta chain) was documented in a study of blood T cell repertoires in COVID-19. Patients at the Seattle site were enrolled during active infection and followed longitudinally. Here immunoSEQ multiplex PCR was the method, and the copy in TCRdb shows in-frame clones only, minus some. The sample holds 200,000 to 300,000 clones, 75% to 95% seen once. The CDR3 sequence is 13 residues long. Trimming cost V 3 bases and J 1 base, with 6 bases left between them. This sequence originates from a person between 18 and 30 years old with COVID-19, enrolled during active disease. The sample taken for sequencing was peripheral blood. This chain links TRBV12-3 or TRBV12-4 with TRBJ1-2; D gene unclear. The CDR3 DNA reads as TGTGCCAGCAGTTTTAGCCTTAACTATGGCTACACCTTC. Amino acid sequence: CASSFSLNYGYTF.